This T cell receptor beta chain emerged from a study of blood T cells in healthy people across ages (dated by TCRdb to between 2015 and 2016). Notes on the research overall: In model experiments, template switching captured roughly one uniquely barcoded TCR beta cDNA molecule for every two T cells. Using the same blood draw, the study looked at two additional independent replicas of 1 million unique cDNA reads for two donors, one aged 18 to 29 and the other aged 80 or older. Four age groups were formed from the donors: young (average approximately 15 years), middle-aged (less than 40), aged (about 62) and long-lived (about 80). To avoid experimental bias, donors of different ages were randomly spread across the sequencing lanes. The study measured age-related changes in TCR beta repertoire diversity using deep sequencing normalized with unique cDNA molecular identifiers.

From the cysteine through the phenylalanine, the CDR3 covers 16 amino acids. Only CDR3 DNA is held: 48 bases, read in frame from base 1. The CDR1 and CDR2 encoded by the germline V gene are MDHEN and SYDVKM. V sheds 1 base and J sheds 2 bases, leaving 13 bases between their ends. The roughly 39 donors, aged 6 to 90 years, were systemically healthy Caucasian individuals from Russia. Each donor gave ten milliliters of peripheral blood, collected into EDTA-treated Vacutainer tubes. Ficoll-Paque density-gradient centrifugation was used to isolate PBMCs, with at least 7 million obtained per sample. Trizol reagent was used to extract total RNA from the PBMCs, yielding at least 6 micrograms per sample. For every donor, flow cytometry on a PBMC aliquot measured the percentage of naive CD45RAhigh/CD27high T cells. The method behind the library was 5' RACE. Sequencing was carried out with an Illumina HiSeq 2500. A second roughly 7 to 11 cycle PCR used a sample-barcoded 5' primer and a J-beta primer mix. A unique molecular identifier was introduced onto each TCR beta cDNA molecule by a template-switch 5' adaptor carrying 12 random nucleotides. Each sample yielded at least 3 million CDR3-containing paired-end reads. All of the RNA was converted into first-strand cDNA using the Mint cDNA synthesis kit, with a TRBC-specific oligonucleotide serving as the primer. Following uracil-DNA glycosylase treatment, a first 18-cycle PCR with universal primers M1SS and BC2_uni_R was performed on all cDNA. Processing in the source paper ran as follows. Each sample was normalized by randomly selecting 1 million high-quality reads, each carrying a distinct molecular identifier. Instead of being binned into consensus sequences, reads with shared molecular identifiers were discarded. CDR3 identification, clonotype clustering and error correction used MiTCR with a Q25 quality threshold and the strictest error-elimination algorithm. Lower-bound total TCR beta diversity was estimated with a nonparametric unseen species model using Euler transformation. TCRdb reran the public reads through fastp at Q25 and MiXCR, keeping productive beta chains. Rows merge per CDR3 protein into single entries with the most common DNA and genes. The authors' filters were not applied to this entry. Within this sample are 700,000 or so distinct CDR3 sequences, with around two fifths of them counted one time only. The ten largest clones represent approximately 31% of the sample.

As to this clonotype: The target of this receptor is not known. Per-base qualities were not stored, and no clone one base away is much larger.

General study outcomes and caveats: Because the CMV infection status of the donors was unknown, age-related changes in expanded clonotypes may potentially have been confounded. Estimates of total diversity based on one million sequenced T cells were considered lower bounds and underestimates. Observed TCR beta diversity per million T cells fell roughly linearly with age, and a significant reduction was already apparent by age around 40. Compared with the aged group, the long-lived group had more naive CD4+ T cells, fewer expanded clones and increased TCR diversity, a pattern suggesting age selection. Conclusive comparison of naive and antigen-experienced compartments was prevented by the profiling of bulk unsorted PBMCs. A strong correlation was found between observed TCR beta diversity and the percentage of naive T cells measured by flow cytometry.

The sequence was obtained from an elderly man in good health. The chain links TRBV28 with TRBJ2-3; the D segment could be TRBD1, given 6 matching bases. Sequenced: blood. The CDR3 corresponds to CASSLFRGSNTDTQYF. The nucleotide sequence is TGTGCCAGCAGTTTATTCAGGGGTTCCAACACAGATACGCAGTATTTT.